Below are 24 T cell receptor beta chains sequenced from a single sample in a study of blood T cell repertoires in COVID-19. Produced via immunoSEQ multiplex PCR; TCRdb's table is partial and in-frame only. This table holds 180,000 or so clones, roughly 85% found once. Material for sequencing was peripheral blood. Receptors were obtained from a woman aged 80 or over with acute or convalescent COVID-19.

V and J are TRBV9 and TRBJ2-5; 7 bases agree with TRBD1. Per germline, CDR1 SGDLS and CDR2 YYNGEE. The length of the CDR3 is 14 residues. V lost 0 bases, J lost 3 bases, and 2 bases stayed unmatched. CDR3 DNA: TGTGCCAGCAGCGTAGGGGGGACAGAAGAGACCCAGTACTTC. This encodes CASSVGGTEETQYF. The entire variable domain, with the rest obtained from reference TRBV9 and TRBJ2-5, is as follows: DSGVTQTPKHLITATGQRVTLRCSPRSGDLSVYWYQQSLDQGLQFLIQYYNGEERAKGNILERFSAQQFPDLHSELNLSSLELGDSALYFCASSVGGTEETQYFGPGTRLLVL.

The rearrangement uses TRBV18 and TRBJ2-1; 9 bases fit TRBD1. CDR1 is KGHSH, CDR2 LQKENI, per germline. V shed 6 bases and J 2 bases; nucleotides not matched to a gene: 5. This CDR3 contains 15 residues. CDR3 DNA sequence: TGTGCCAGCTCCCTAGGACAGGGGACCTACAATGAGCAGTTCTTC. It encodes CASSLGQGTYNEQFF. Full variable domain (missing parts from reference TRBV18 and TRBJ2-1): NAGVMQNPRHLVRRRGQEARLRCSPMKGHSHVYWYRQLPEEGLKFMVYLQKENIIDESGMPKERFSAEFPKEGPSILRIQQVVRGDSAAYFCASSLGQGTYNEQFFGPGTRLTVL.

The CDR3 region is CASSLSGRGFF. DNA of the CDR3: TGTGCCAGCAGTTTGAGCGGGAGGGGGTTCTTC. The rearrangement links TRBV12-3 or TRBV12-4 to TRBJ2-1, with TRBD2 matching 10 bases. CDR3 size: 11 residues. V gave up 3 bases and J gave up 15 bases; unmatched junction bases: 2.

V gene TRBV28 combines with J gene TRBJ1-2, with 7 bases identical to TRBD1. CDR1 is MDHEN and CDR2 is SYDVKM in the germline V gene. V lost 3 bases and J lost 0; bases outside the gene matches: 4. This CDR3 spans 15 amino acids. The CDR3 region has the DNA TGTGCCAGCAGTTTCGCGGGGACAGCTAACTATGGCTACACCTTC. Amino acid sequence: CASSFAGTANYGYTF.

This clone was found a few times. The rearrangement joins TRBV10-3 to TRBJ1-1; 7 positions agree with TRBD1. Trimming removed 1 base from V and 1 base from J; junction bases left unmatched: 0. The CDR3 has 14 residues. In germline, CDR1 is ENHRY, CDR2 SYGVKD. DNA of the CDR3: TGTGCCATCAGTGAGTGGACAGGGAACACTGAAGCTTTCTTT. Its protein is CAISEWTGNTEAFF.

The V gene is TRBV18, the J gene TRBJ1-1; the D gene is possibly TRBD1 (6 bases). Germline loops: CDR1 KGHSH, CDR2 LQKENI. The CDR3 covers 13 residues. Trimming stripped 4 bases from V and 4 bases from J, with 10 bases between. CDR3 in amino acids: CASSQGVGTEAFF. For the CDR3, the DNA is TGTGCCAGCTCACAGGGGGTAGGCACTGAAGCTTTCTTT.

This clone has just one count. This rearrangement joins TRBV2 to TRBJ2-1; 8 nucleotides match TRBD1. The CDR3 runs 14 residues. The germline gives CDR1 SNHLY, CDR2 FYNNEI. With V trimmed by 7 bases and J by 12 bases, 14 bases remained unmatched. CDR3 protein: CASMRTGSVSVQFF. In DNA, the CDR3 is TGTGCCAGCATGAGGACAGGGTCAGTATCAGTGCAGTTCTTC.

The chain carries TRBV28 and TRBJ1-5; 8 bases map to TRBD1. The CDR3 extends over 12 amino acids. The V segment lost 9 bases and the J segment 6 bases; nucleotides outside the gene matches: 4. In germline, CDR1 is MDHEN, CDR2 SYDVKM. In DNA form, the CDR3 reads TGTGCCAGAGGACAGGGACGTCAGCCCCAGCATTTT. Amino acid sequence: CARGQGRQPQHF.

The rearrangement uses TRBV6-6 and TRBJ2-7; 8 positions match TRBD1. V lost 2 bases, J lost 5 bases, and 5 bases stayed unmatched. The CDR3 covers 14 residues. Per the germline V gene, CDR1 is MNHNY and CDR2 is SVGAGI (reference sequence). CDR3 nucleotides: TGTGCCAGCAGTTACGGACAGGGATCGCACGAGCAGTACTTC. Its protein is CASSYGQGSHEQYF.

V and J are TRBV5-1 and TRBJ2-2, with 9 bases fitting TRBD2. Germline V gene lookup returns CDR1 SGHRS and CDR2 YFSETQ. V was pared by 3 bases and J by 7 bases, with 4 bases of the junction left unmatched. This CDR3 spans 14 amino acids. CDR3 region: CASSSTSGSGELFF. Here the CDR3 DNA reads TGCGCCAGCAGCTCGACTAGCGGTAGCGGGGAGCTGTTTTTT.

The chain uses TRBV14 and TRBJ2-7; possible D gene TRBD2, 5 bases. This CDR3 is built from 15 residues. V was cut by 4 bases and J by 2 bases, with 15 bases left in between. Germline CDR1 and CDR2: SGHDN and FVKESK. The CDR3 loop is CASSPYRDGAYEQYF. As DNA, the CDR3 is TGTGCCAGCAGCCCATACCGGGATGGGGCCTACGAGCAGTACTTC. Drawing the rest from reference TRBV14 and TRBJ2-7, the complete variable domain is EAGVTQFPSHSVIEKGQTVTLRCDPISGHDNLYWYRRVMGKEIKFLLHFVKESKQDESGMPNNRFLAERTGGTYSTLKVQPAELEDSGVYFCASSPYRDGAYEQYFGPGTRLTVT.

V gene TRBV19 combines with J gene TRBJ1-5; perhaps TRBD1 as D (6 bases). The CDR3 runs 18 residues. With 2 bases removed from V and 1 base from J, the gap between germline ends came to 18 bases. Germline V CDR1 and CDR2: LNHDA, SQIVND (reference sequence). The CDR3 is CASSIPLGRGGSNQPQHF. CDR3 coding DNA: TGTGCCAGTAGTATACCTTTGGGCAGGGGTGGCAGCAATCAGCCCCAGCATTTT.

The chain has TRBV3-1 (or the pseudogene TRBV3-2) and TRBJ1-4; TRBD1 matches 9 bases. V dropped 4 bases and J dropped 7; count of bases not matched to a gene: 7. The germline gives CDR1 LGHDT, CDR2 YNNKEL (reference sequence). This CDR3 region has 15 residues. The CDR3 DNA follows: TGTGCCAGCAGCCTACAGGGGGCAGGCGGTGAAAAACTGTTTTTT. Translated, it gives CASSLQGAGGEKLFF.

The J gene is TRBJ2-1, the V gene TRBV29-1, with D unresolved. V shed 0 bases and J shed 0 bases, with 6 bases lying between them. Germline V lookup: CDR1 SQVTM, CDR2 ANQGSEA. The CDR3 is 14 residues long. CDR3 amino acids: CSVEERGSYNEQFF. The DNA of the CDR3 is TGCAGCGTTGAAGAGCGAGGCTCCTACAATGAGCAGTTCTTC.

V and J are TRBV5-5 and TRBJ2-7, with TRBD2 matching 8 bases. In germline, CDR1 is SGHKS, CDR2 YYEKEE (reference sequence). The CDR3 has 17 residues. The V and J ends lost 0 bases and 3 bases, in that order; junction bases with no gene match: 11. CDR3 sequence (DNA): TGTGCCAGCAGCTTGGAGGTTCAGAGCGGGAGAGGCTACGAGCAGTACTTC. It is translated as CASSLEVQSGRGYEQYF. Full variable domain (outside the CDR3, taken from reference TRBV5-5 and TRBJ2-7): DAGVTQSPTHLIKTRGQQVTLRCSPISGHKSVSWYQQVLGQGPQFIFQYYEKEERGRGNFPDRFSARQFPNYSSELNVNALLLGDSALYLCASSLEVQSGRGYEQYFGPGTRLTVT.

This clone was observed a single time. This rearrangement joins TRBV6-5 to TRBJ2-7; 11 bases are shared with TRBD2. From germline, CDR1 is MNHEY and CDR2 SVGAGI. With V trimmed by 4 bases and J by 2 bases, 1 base remained unmatched. CDR3 size: 14 residues. The CDR3 DNA follows: TGTGCCAGCAGTTTAGCGGGAGGGCCCTACGAGCAGTACTTC. This sequence encodes CASSLAGGPYEQYF.

V gene TRBV10-2 combines with J gene TRBJ1-5; D perhaps matches TRBD1 (5 bases). The CDR3 is 13 residues long. V was cut by 2 bases and J by 9 bases, with 11 bases left in between. From germline, CDR1 is WSHSY and CDR2 SAAADI. The CDR3 spells CASSEMGRGPQHF. CDR3 nucleotide sequence: TGCGCCAGCAGTGAGATGGGGCGCGGGCCCCAGCATTTT.

This sequence joins TRBV13 and TRBJ2-5, with 11 bases aligning to TRBD2. The CDR3 is 17 amino acids. J gave up 5 bases and V 1 base, and 9 bases lay outside the gene matches. Germline-derived CDR1 and CDR2 are PRHDT and FYEKMQ (reference sequence). The CDR3 spells CASSLVGSGRAGETQYF. The CDR3 nucleotides are TGTGCCAGCAGCTTAGTAGGTAGCGGGAGGGCCGGGGAGACCCAGTACTTC.

This sequence joins TRBV19 and TRBJ2-7; 8 bases align to TRBD1. There are 15 residues in the CDR3. Germline loops: CDR1 LNHDA, CDR2 SQIVND (reference sequence). V shed 6 bases and J 0 bases; nucleotides not matched to a gene: 7. The CDR3 nucleotides read TGTGCCAGTAGCCTAGACAGGGGCTACTCCTACGAGCAGTACTTC. The encoded protein is CASSLDRGYSYEQYF.

CDR3 coding DNA: TGCAGCGTTGATCCCAGCGGGGTGGTACAAGGGCAGTTCTTC. Amino acid sequence: CSVDPSGVVQGQFF. The rearrangement joins TRBV29-1 to TRBJ2-1; 7 bases fit TRBD2. With 3 bases clipped from V and 12 bases from J, the junction kept 14 bases outside the gene matches. The CDR3 consists of 14 residues. CDR1 and CDR2 from the germline V gene are SQVTM and ANQGSEA.

The V and J genes are TRBV28 and TRBJ1-1, with TRBD1 identical over 7 bases. Trimming removed 5 bases from V and 1 base from J; junction bases left unmatched: 7. The germline V gene encodes CDR1 MDHEN and CDR2 SYDVKM. This CDR3 has 15 amino acids. The CDR3: CASSEGQRRNTEAFF. Here the CDR3 DNA reads TGTGCCAGCAGTGAGGGACAGAGGCGGAACACTGAAGCTTTCTTT.

V and J are TRBV12-3 or TRBV12-4 and TRBJ1-1, with D unresolved. The ends were cut back, 3 bases at V and 0 bases at J, with 5 bases in the middle. This CDR3 comprises 13 residues. Written as DNA, the CDR3 is TGTGCCAGCAGTTTGTACTTGAACACTGAAGCTTTCTTT. The encoded protein is CASSLYLNTEAFF.

This rearrangement joins TRBV19 to TRBJ2-1; 8 positions match TRBD2. V shed 6 bases and J 6 bases; nucleotides not matched to a gene: 4. The germline CDR1 and CDR2 sequences are LNHDA and SQIVND (reference sequence). This CDR3 is built from 13 residues. The CDR3 sequence: CASRIGRGNEQFF. The CDR3 DNA sequence: TGTGCCAGTAGGATCGGGAGGGGCAATGAGCAGTTCTTC. Supplemented by reference TRBV19 and TRBJ2-1, the full variable domain reads DGGITQSPKYLFRKEGQNVTLSCEQNLNHDAMYWYRQDPGQGLRLIYYSQIVNDFQKGDIAEGYSVSREKKESFPLTVTSAQKNPTAFYLCASRIGRGNEQFFGPGTRLTVL.

The chain is built from TRBV28 and TRBJ2-7, with D possibly being TRBD1 (5 bases). The CDR3 length is 14 residues. With 2 bases removed from V and 5 bases from J, the gap between germline ends came to 13 bases. The germline gives CDR1 MDHEN, CDR2 SYDVKM. CDR3: CASSLAGSQDEQYF. CDR3 DNA: TGTGCCAGCAGTTTAGCAGGGTCGCAGGACGAGCAGTACTTC.